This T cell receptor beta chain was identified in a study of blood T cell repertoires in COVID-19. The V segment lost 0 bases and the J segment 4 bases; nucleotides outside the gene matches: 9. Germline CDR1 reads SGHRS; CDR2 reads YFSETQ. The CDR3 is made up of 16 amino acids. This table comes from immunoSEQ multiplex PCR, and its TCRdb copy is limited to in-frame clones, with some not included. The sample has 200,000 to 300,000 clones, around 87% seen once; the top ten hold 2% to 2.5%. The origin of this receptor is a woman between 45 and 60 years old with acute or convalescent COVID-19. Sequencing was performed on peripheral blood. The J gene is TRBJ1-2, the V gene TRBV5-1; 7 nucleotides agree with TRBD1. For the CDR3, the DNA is TGCGCCAGCAGCTTGGCCGGACAGGAGTCGGGCTATGGCTACACCTTC. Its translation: CASSLAGQESGYGYTF.